Following are 26 T cell receptor beta chains from one sample sequenced in a study of blood T cell repertoires in COVID-19. Profiling relied on immunoSEQ multiplex PCR, and the TCRdb table lists in-frame clones only, not all of them. Of about 87,000 clones in the sample, approximately 85% were seen once. Material: peripheral blood. These receptors all come from an elderly woman with COVID-19, enrolled during active disease.

The rearrangement links TRBV2 to TRBJ1-2, with 8 bases lining up with TRBD1. Germline V lookup: CDR1 SNHLY, CDR2 FYNNEI. V lost 7 bases and J lost 2; bases outside the gene matches: 12. This CDR3 has 16 amino acids. In DNA form, the CDR3 reads TGTGCCAGCAATGACGGCAGGGGGCTCGGAAACTATGGCTACACCTTC. It is translated as CASNDGRGLGNYGYTF.

This chain links TRBV2 with TRBJ2-3, with 7 bases identical to TRBD2. CDR3 length: 14 residues. Germline assignment: CDR1 SNHLY and CDR2 FYNNEI. With 7 bases clipped from V and 4 bases from J, the junction kept 8 bases outside the gene matches. The CDR3 bases are TGTGCCAGCAATTCAGAGCGGGGAGCAGATACGCAGTATTTT. This translates into CASNSERGADTQYF.

The V and J genes are TRBV4-3 and TRBJ1-2, with D maybe TRBD1 (6 bases). This CDR3 has 14 residues. The V end was cut by 0 bases, the J end by 5 bases, with 10 bases between. From germline, CDR1 is LGHNA and CDR2 YSLEER. The CDR3 DNA follows: TGCGCCAGCAGCCAAGAGACAGGCACTTATGGCTACACCTTC. Amino acid sequence: CASSQETGTYGYTF.

The V call is TRBV4-2, the J call TRBJ2-1, with 8 bases lining up with TRBD2. The V segment lost 0 bases and the J segment 0 bases; nucleotides outside the gene matches: 4. This CDR3 comprises 17 residues. In germline, CDR1 is LGHNA, CDR2 YNFKEQ. The CDR3 nucleotides read TGTGCCAGCAGCCAAGATCTGGCGGGGGGCTCCTACAATGAGCAGTTCTTC. It translates to CASSQDLAGGSYNEQFF.

This clone was found once. The chain uses TRBV29-1 and TRBJ1-3; D is undetermined. From germline, CDR1 is SQVTM and CDR2 ANQGSEA. The CDR3 has 15 residues. Trimming cost V 3 bases and J 0 bases, with 12 bases left between them. The CDR3 nucleotides are TGCAGCGTTGAGCCATCAGAAGACTCTGGAAACACCATATATTTT. This encodes CSVEPSEDSGNTIYF.

This clone was seen just once. V gene TRBV3-1 (or the pseudogene TRBV3-2) combines with J gene TRBJ1-4, with a possible D match to TRBD1 (6 bases). V dropped 5 bases and J dropped 1 base, with 11 bases sitting between them. Germline V lookup: CDR1 LGHDT, CDR2 YNNKEL (reference sequence). CDR3 length: 15 residues. The CDR3 here is CASSSWTETNEKLFF. The CDR3 region has the DNA TGTGCCAGCAGCTCCTGGACAGAAACTAATGAAAAACTGTTTTTT.

This chain joins TRBV27 and TRBJ1-2, with 8 nucleotides matching TRBD1. The J segment lost 3 bases and the V segment lost 6 bases, leaving 6 bases of the junction unmatched. Per germline, CDR1 MNHEY and CDR2 SMNVEV (reference sequence). This CDR3 has 14 amino acids. CDR3 bases: TGTGCCAGCAGATTGGGACAGGCGGACTATGGCTACACCTTC. Translating gives CASRLGQADYGYTF.

The chain combines TRBV28 with TRBJ1-2, with D perhaps TRBD1 (6 bases). Trimming cost V 4 bases and J 2 bases, with 11 bases left between them. In germline, CDR1 is MDHEN, CDR2 SYDVKM. This CDR3 is 14 amino acids long. CDR3 sequence: CASSSRQENYGYTF. CDR3 sequence (DNA): TGTGCCAGCAGTTCTCGACAGGAGAACTATGGCTACACCTTC.

Worth noting for this clone: Distinct nucleotide sequences in the sample also encode this CDR3. The chain is built from TRBV5-1 and TRBJ1-1, with a tentative D call TRBD1 (5 bases). The CDR3 totals 14 residues. V lost 0 bases, J lost 5 bases, and 11 bases lay in between. The germline V gene encodes CDR1 SGHRS and CDR2 YFSETQ. The CDR3 reads CASSLVGGDTEAFF. In nucleotides, the CDR3 is TGCGCCAGCAGCTTGGTTGGGGGGGATACTGAAGCTTTCTTT. Variable domain in full (rest from reference TRBV5-1 and TRBJ1-1): KAGVTQTPRYLIKTRGQQVTLSCSPISGHRSVSWYQQTPGQGLQFLFEYFSETQRNKGNFPGRFSGRQFSNSRSEMNVSTLELGDSALYLCASSLVGGDTEAFFGQGTRLTVV.

The chain links TRBV11-2 to TRBJ1-1, with D tentatively TRBD1 (5 bases). Germline lookup yields CDR1 SGHAT and CDR2 FQNNGV. The length of the CDR3 is 16 residues. The V end lost 3 bases, the J end lost 0 bases, and 14 bases lay between the germline ends. The CDR3 DNA is TGTGCCAGCAGCTTCGGTCTCGGACACTTGAACACTGAAGCTTTCTTT. It encodes CASSFGLGHLNTEAFF.

This chain joins TRBV6-6 and TRBJ2-7; 9 bases map to TRBD1. The V and J ends lost 5 bases and 6 bases, in that order; junction bases with no gene match: 8. Germline V gives CDR1 MNHNY, CDR2 SVGAGI (reference sequence). CDR3 size: 14 residues. The CDR3: CASSPSQTGGEQYF. The CDR3 DNA is TGTGCCAGCAGTCCCTCTCAGACAGGGGGCGAGCAGTACTTC.

This sequence joins TRBV5-4 and TRBJ2-7; 8 nucleotides line up with TRBD2. Germline assignment: CDR1 SGHNT and CDR2 YYREEE (reference sequence). V trimming: 0 bases; J trimming: 4 bases; junction bases outside the gene matches: 6. This CDR3 spans 15 amino acids. The CDR3 region has the DNA TGTGCCAGCAGCTTGGGACTAGCGTTAGATTACGAGCAGTACTTC. Protein product: CASSLGLALDYEQYF.

The chain recombines TRBV12-3 or TRBV12-4 with TRBJ2-1; the D is unclear. The CDR3 length is 11 residues. Trimming cost V 7 bases and J 10 bases, with 11 bases left between them. Here the CDR3 reads CASTLQMEQFF. The CDR3 region has the DNA TGTGCCAGCACCTTACAAATGGAGCAGTTCTTC.

J is TRBJ2-7 and V is TRBV10-3; D gene ambiguous. V was pared by 5 bases and J by 5 bases, with 19 bases between. The V gene's germline CDR1 is ENHRY and CDR2 SYGVKD. The CDR3 contains 15 residues. In nucleotides, the CDR3 is TGTGCCATCAGTCCCCAGGCAGTCATGACCAACGAGCAGTACTTC. Translating gives CAISPQAVMTNEQYF.

The chain joins TRBV7-2 to TRBJ1-1, with 8 bases that match TRBD1. V shed 2 bases and J 3 bases; nucleotides not matched to a gene: 8. This CDR3 has 16 amino acids. CDR1 and CDR2 from the germline V gene are SGHTA and FQGNSA. As DNA, the CDR3 is TGTGCCAGCAGCTTATGGTCAGGGGGCGCTGACACTGAAGCTTTCTTT. Translating it yields CASSLWSGGADTEAFF.

The CDR3 DNA sequence: TGTGCCAGCAGTTTACCACCAGGACTAGCGGGAGCAGGTGAGCAGTTCTTC. Residues: CASSLPPGLAGAGEQFF. The V call is TRBV28, the J call TRBJ2-1; the match to TRBD2 covers 13 bases. CDR1 MDHEN and CDR2 SYDVKM come from the germline V gene. The CDR3 is 17 residues long. V lost 2 bases to trimming and J lost 9 bases; unmatched junction nucleotides: 10.

This chain uses TRBV5-1 with TRBJ1-2; D is possibly TRBD1 (6 bases). There are 13 residues in the CDR3. Germline CDR1 is SGHRS and CDR2 is YFSETQ. V lost 3 bases and J 1 base, leaving 7 bases between the germline ends. CDR3 sequence reads: CASSWDNNYGYTF. Here the CDR3 DNA reads TGCGCCAGCAGCTGGGACAATAACTATGGCTACACCTTC. The full variable domain, its missing parts supplied by reference TRBV5-1 and TRBJ1-2, is KAGVTQTPRYLIKTRGQQVTLSCSPISGHRSVSWYQQTPGQGLQFLFEYFSETQRNKGNFPGRFSGRQFSNSRSEMNVSTLELGDSALYLCASSWDNNYGYTFGSGTRLTVV.

The chain employs TRBV4-3 and TRBJ2-1; 10 bases are shared with TRBD2. V shed 2 bases, J shed 9 bases, and the junction held 13 bases outside the gene matches. The CDR3 contains 17 residues. CDR1 and CDR2 from the germline V gene are LGHNA and YSLEER. In DNA, the CDR3 is TGCGCCAGCAGCCAAATCCGCCAGCGGGGGGGCCGAAGTGAGCAGTTCTTC. Amino acids: CASSQIRQRGGRSEQFF.

The rearrangement joins TRBV5-1 to TRBJ1-3; the D gene is possibly TRBD1 (5 bases). The CDR3 is 14 amino acids. Germline V gives CDR1 SGHRS, CDR2 YFSETQ. Between the trimmed V and J ends, which lost 5 bases and 2 bases, there was a span of 11 bases. In nucleotides, the CDR3 is TGCGCCAGCAGAAATTCCAGGGCTGGAAACACCATATATTTT. It codes for CASRNSRAGNTIYF.

The rearrangement joins TRBV6-5 to TRBJ2-3; 7 nucleotides align to TRBD2. V dropped 8 bases and J dropped 4; count of bases not matched to a gene: 6. Germline V CDR1 and CDR2: MNHEY, SVGAGI. There are 13 residues in the CDR3. The CDR3 spells CASPAGVADTQYF. The CDR3 DNA follows: TGTGCCAGCCCGGCGGGAGTCGCAGATACGCAGTATTTT.

This rearrangement joins TRBV18 to TRBJ2-1; no firm D call. Germline loops: CDR1 KGHSH, CDR2 LQKENI. Between the trimmed V and J ends, which lost 0 bases and 10 bases, there was a span of 7 bases. There are 12 residues in the CDR3. For the CDR3, the DNA is TGTGCCAGCTCACCACCGGCGCGGGAGCAGTTCTTC. Translated, it gives CASSPPAREQFF.

The J gene is TRBJ2-7, the V gene TRBV18; 7 bases agree with TRBD1. Germline CDR1 reads KGHSH; CDR2 reads LQKENI. This CDR3 is 16 amino acids long. Unmatched junction bases numbered 10, after V lost 3 bases and J lost 2 bases. This chain's CDR3 is CASSPLAGQATYEQYF. The CDR3 DNA reads as TGTGCCAGCTCACCCCTCGCCGGACAGGCGACCTACGAGCAGTACTTC.

The chain uses TRBV28 and TRBJ2-1; D might be TRBD1 (8 bases). The germline gives CDR1 MDHEN, CDR2 SYDVKM. CDR3 size: 12 residues. The V and J ends lost 5 bases and 12 bases respectively, with 14 bases between them. The CDR3 sequence is CASSPTGGGQFF. In DNA, the CDR3 is TGTGCCAGCAGTCCTACAGGGGGGGGGCAGTTCTTC.

This clone was picked up one time. The chain combines TRBV20-1 with TRBJ1-6, with a possible D match to TRBD1 (5 bases). The ends were cut back, 3 bases at V and 8 bases at J, with 8 bases in the middle. The germline V gene encodes CDR1 DFQATT and CDR2 SNEGSKA (reference sequence). The CDR3 length is 12 residues. The CDR3 DNA follows: TGCAGTGCTAGTTTAGGGGATTCACCCCTCCACTTT. It yields the protein CSASLGDSPLHF.

Worth noting for this clone: One end of the junction fails to match germline, which may point to a read error. This sequence joins TRBV6-5 and TRBJ2-5; D gene unclear. CDR1 and CDR2 from the germline V gene are MNHEY and SVGAGI. The CDR3 covers 11 residues. DNA for the CDR3: TGTGCCAGCAGTTTTGGTGAGAGCCAGTACTTC. Translation: CASSFGESQYF.

J is TRBJ2-7 and V is TRBV9; 9 nucleotides align to TRBD1. V trimming: 0 bases; J trimming: 5 bases; junction bases outside the gene matches: 9. CDR1 is SGDLS and CDR2 is YYNGEE in the germline V gene. The CDR3 extends over 16 amino acids. CDR3 loop: CASSVGQGVGHDEQYF. CDR3 DNA sequence: TGTGCCAGCAGCGTAGGACAGGGGGTGGGTCATGACGAGCAGTACTTC.